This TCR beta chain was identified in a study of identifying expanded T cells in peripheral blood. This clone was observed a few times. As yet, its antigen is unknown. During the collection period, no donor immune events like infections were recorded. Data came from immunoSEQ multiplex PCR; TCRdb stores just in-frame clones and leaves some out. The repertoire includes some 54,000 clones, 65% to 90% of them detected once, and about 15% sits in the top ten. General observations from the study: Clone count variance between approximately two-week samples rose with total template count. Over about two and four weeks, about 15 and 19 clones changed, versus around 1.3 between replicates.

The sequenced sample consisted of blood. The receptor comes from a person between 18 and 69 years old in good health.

The CDR3 loop is CASSAEGGQPQHF. The DNA for the CDR3 is TGTGCCAGCAGTGCAGAGGGCGGTCAGCCCCAGCATTTT. V gene TRBV2 combines with J gene TRBJ1-5, with no clear D. Germline V lookup: CDR1 SNHLY, CDR2 FYNNEI. Trimming took 4 bases from V and 6 from J, leaving 10 bases between them. The CDR3 has 13 amino acids.